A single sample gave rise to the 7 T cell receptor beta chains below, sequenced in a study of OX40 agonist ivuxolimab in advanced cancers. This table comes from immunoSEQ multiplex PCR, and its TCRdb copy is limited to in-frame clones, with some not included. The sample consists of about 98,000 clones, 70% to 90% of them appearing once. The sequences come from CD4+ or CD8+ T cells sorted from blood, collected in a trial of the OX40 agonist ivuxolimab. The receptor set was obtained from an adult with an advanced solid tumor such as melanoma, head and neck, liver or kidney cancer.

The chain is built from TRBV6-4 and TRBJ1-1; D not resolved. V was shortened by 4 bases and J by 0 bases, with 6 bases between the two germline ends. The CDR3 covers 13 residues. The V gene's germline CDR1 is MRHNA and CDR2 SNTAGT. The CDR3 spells CASSVDMNTEAFF. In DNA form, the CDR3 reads TGTGCCAGCAGTGTTGATATGAACACTGAAGCTTTCTTT.

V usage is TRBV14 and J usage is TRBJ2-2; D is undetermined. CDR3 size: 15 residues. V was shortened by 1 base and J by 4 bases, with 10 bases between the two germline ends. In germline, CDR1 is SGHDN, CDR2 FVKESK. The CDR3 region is CASSQAVFGTGELFF. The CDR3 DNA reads TGTGCCAGCAGCCAAGCGGTCTTTGGCACCGGGGAGCTGTTTTTT.

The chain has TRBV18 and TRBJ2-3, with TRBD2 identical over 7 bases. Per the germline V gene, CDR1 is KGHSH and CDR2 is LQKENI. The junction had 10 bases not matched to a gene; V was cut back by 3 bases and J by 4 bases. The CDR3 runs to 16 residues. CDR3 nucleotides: TGTGCCAGCTCACCGCGGGGAGGGCCTGTGGCAGATACGCAGTATTTT. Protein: CASSPRGGPVADTQYF.

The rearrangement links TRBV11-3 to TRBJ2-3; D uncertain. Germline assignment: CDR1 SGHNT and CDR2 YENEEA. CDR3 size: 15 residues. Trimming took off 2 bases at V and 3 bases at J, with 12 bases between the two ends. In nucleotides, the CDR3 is TGTGCCAGCAGCTTAAATGGCCATGGGACAGATACGCAGTATTTT. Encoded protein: CASSLNGHGTDTQYF.

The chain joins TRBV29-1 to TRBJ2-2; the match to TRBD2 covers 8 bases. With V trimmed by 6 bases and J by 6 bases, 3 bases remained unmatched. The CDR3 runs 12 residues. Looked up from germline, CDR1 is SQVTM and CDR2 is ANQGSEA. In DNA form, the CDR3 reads TGCAGCGTAGCGGGAGTCCCCGGGGAGCTGTTTTTT. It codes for CSVAGVPGELFF.

The CDR3 spells CSTWGTGSYNEQFF. The CDR3 bases are TGCAGCACATGGGGGACAGGGTCCTACAATGAGCAGTTCTTC. This rearrangement joins TRBV29-1 to TRBJ2-1; TRBD1 agrees at 9 bases. Germline V gives CDR1 SQVTM, CDR2 ANQGSEA. With 8 bases clipped from V and 1 base from J, the junction kept 6 bases outside the gene matches. There are 14 residues in the CDR3.

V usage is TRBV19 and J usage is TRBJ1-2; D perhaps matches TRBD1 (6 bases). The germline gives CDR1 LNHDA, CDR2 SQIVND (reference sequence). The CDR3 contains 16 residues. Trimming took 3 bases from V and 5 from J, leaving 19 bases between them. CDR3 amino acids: CASSMGRTEDGYGYTF. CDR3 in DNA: TGTGCCAGTAGTATGGGCCGGACAGAAGATGGGTATGGCTACACCTTC.